Below, one T cell receptor (beta chain) is given with its context. What it binds is unknown. CD25-based Treg depletion was applied to purified naive CD4+ T cells. Overall study results and limits: Larger-cohort validation covered only one TCR beta V-J rearrangement. Greatest tumor Treg TCR overlap was with tumor naive CD4+ cells.

Semi-nested PCR with Nested Universal Primer A followed constant-region reverse priming of full-length variable regions. TCRdb used MiXCR to reprocess the 5' RACE reads, holding one entry per CDR3 protein. The data contain 55,000 to 75,000 distinct CDR3 sequences, roughly 30% of them seen just once; the ten biggest clones take up about 2.3%. Germline V CDR1 and CDR2: SGHRS, YFSETQ. The CDR3 totals 15 residues. The J segment lost 5 bases and the V segment lost 4 bases, leaving 10 bases of the junction unmatched. The specimen was tumor-infiltrating naive CD4+ T cells sorted from the breast tumor. The subset here: naive CD4+ T cells, CD4+CD45RA+CD25-. The receptor's source is a female donor with breast cancer. The chain employs TRBV5-1 and TRBJ2-7; the match to TRBD1 covers 9 bases. The CDR3, as DNA: TGCGCCAGCAGCCCGACAGGGGGAGGATGGAACGAGCAGTACTTC. The encoded protein is CASSPTGGGWNEQYF.